The clone carrying this TCR beta chain showed up just a few times. What it binds is not known. The protocol attached unique molecular identifiers to individual cDNA molecules. Using its own MiXCR run on the 5' RACE reads, TCRdb lists one record per CDR3 protein. The data contain some 71,000 distinct CDR3 sequences, 10% to 15% of them singletons. The ends were cut back, 4 bases at V and 8 bases at J, with 18 bases in the middle. The CDR3 is 15 residues long. In germline, CDR1 is ENHRY, CDR2 SYGVKD. This sample is part of a study of early T cells in non-severe SARS-CoV-2 infection. For the study at large: Unsorted whole-blood RNA was sequenced in bulk, leaving chains unpaired. General study results and limits: Matching results from VDJdb favored anti-spike CD8 responses, leaving private and CD4 specificities undetected.

Source material: whole blood. The sequence was collected from an adult who was a healthcare worker with PCR-confirmed SARS-CoV-2 infection or an uninfected control (not recorded which). The chain recombines TRBV10-3 with TRBJ2-1, with D maybe TRBD2 (6 bases). CDR3 sequence: CAISAPEAGRDEQFF. CDR3 sequence (DNA): TGTGCCATCAGTGCCCCAGAAGCGGGTAGAGATGAGCAGTTCTTC.